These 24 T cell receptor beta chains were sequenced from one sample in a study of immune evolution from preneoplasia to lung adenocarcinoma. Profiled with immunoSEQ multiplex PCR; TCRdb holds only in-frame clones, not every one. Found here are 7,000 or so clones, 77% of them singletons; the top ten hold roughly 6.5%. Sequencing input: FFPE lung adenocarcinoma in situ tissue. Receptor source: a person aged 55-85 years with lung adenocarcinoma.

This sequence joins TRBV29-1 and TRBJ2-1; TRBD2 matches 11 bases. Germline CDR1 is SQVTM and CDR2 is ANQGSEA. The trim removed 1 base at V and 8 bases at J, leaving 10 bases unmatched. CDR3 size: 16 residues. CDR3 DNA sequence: TGCAGCGTTGAAGGGACCGGGACTAGCGGCAACGATGAGCAGTTCTTC. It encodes CSVEGTGTSGNDEQFF.

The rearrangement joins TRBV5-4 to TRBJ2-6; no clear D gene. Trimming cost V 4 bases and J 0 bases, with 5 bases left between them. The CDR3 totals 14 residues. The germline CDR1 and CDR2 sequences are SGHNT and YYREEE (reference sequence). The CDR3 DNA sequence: TGTGCCAGCAGCGGAACCTCTGGGGCCAACGTCCTGACTTTC. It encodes CASSGTSGANVLTF.

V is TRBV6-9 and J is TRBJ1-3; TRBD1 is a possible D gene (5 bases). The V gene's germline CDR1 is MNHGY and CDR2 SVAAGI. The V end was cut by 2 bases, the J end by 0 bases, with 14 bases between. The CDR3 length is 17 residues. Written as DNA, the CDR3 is TGTGCCAGCAGTTATGTCCTCCGGGGCTACTCTGGAAACACCATATATTTT. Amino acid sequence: CASSYVLRGYSGNTIYF.

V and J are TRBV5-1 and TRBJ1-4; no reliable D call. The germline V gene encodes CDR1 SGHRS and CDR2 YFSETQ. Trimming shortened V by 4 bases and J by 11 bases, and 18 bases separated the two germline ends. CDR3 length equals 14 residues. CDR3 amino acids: CASSLGVLGDKLFF. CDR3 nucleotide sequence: TGCGCCAGCAGCCTGGGAGTTTTGGGTGATAAACTGTTTTTT.

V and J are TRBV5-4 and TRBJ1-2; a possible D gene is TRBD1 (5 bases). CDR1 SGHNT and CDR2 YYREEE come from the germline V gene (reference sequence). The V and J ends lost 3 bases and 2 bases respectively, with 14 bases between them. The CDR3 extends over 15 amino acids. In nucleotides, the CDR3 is TGTGCCAGCAGCTCACCGGGACCCGAAAACTATGGCTACACCTTC. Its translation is CASSSPGPENYGYTF.

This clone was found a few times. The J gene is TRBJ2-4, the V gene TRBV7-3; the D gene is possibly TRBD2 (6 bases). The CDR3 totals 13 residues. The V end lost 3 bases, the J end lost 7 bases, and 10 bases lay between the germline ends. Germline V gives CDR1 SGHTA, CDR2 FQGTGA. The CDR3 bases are TGTGCCAGCAGCTTGGGAGGTGGGAACATTCAGTACTTC. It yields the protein CASSLGGGNIQYF.

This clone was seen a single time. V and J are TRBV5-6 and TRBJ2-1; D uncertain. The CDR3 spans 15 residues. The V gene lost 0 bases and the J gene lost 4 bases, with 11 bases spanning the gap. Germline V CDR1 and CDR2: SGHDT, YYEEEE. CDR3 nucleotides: TGTGCCAGCAGCTTGGACCGTGGGGTTTACAATGAGCAGTTCTTC. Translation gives CASSLDRGVYNEQFF.

CDR3 amino acids: CARPTGPSGGGTIYF. The CDR3 region has the DNA TGTGCCAGACCCACAGGGCCATCAGGCGGGGGCACCATATATTTT. The chain uses TRBV6-6 and TRBJ1-3; D is possibly TRBD1 (6 bases). The V and J ends lost 9 bases and 9 bases respectively, with 24 bases between them. This CDR3 spans 15 amino acids. Germline V gene data show CDR1 as MNHNY and CDR2 as SVGAGI (reference sequence).

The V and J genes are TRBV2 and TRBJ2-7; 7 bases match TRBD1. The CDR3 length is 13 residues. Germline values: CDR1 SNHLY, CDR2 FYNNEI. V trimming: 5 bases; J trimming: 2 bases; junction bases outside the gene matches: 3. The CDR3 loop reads CASSTQGAYEQYF. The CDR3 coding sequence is TGTGCCAGCAGTACCCAGGGGGCCTACGAGCAGTACTTC.

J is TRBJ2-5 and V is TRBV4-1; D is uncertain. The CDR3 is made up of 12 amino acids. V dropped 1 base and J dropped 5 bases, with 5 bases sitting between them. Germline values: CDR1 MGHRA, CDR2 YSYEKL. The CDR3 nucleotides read TGCGCCAGCAGCCAAGTTATGGAGACCCAGTACTTC. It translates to CASSQVMETQYF.

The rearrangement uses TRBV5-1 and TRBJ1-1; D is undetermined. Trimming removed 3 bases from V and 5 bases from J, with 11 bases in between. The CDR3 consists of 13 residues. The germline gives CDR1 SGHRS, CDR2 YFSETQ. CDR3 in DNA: TGCGCCAGCAGCTCTACTGAAGGGACTGAAGCTTTCTTT. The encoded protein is CASSSTEGTEAFF.

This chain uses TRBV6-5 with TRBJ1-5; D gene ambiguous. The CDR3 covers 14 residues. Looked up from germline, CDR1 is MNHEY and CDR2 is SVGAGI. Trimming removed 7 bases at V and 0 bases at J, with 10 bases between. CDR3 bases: TGTGCCAGCAAACCGACGGTTAGCAATCAGCCCCAGCATTTT. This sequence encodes CASKPTVSNQPQHF.

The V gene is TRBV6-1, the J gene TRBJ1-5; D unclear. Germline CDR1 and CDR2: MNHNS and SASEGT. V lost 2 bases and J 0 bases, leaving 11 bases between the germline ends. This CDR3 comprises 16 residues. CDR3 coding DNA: TGTGCCAGCAGTGAACTTGTCACCTATAGCAATCAGCCCCAGCATTTT. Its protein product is CASSELVTYSNQPQHF.

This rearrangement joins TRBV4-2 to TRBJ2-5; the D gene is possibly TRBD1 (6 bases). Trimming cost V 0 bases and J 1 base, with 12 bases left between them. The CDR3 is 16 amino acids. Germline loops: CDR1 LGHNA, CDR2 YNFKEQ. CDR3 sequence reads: CASSQEPGALQETQYF. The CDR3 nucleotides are TGTGCCAGCAGCCAAGAACCAGGGGCCCTCCAAGAGACCCAGTACTTC.

The chain's CDR3 is CASKGQGVVETQYF. The CDR3 DNA reads as TGTGCCAGCAAAGGACAGGGGGTTGTAGAGACCCAGTACTTC. The chain combines TRBV6-1 with TRBJ2-5, with TRBD1 matching 10 bases. This CDR3 spans 14 amino acids. Germline CDR1 is MNHNS and CDR2 is SASEGT. J gave up 4 bases and V 7 bases, and 6 bases lay outside the gene matches.

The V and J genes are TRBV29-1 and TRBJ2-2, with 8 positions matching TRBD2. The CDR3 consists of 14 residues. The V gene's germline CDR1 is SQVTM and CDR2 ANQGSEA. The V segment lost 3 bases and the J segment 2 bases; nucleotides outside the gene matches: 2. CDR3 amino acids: CSVDSGANTGELFF. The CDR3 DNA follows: TGCAGCGTTGATAGCGGGGCAAACACCGGGGAGCTGTTTTTT.

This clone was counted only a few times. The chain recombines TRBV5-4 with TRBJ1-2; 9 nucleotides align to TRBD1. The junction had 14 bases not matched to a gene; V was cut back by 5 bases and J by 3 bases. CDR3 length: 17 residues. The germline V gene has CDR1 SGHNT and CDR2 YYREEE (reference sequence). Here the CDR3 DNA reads TGTGCCAGCAGACGAGGGACAGGGTTACGGAAAGACTATGGCTACACCTTC. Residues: CASRRGTGLRKDYGYTF. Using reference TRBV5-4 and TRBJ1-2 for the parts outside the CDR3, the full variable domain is ETGVTQSPTHLIKTRGQQVTLRCSSQSGHNTVSWYQQALGQGPQFIFQYYREEENGRGNFPPRFSGLQFPNYSSELNVNALELDDSALYLCASRRGTGLRKDYGYTFGSGTRLTVV.

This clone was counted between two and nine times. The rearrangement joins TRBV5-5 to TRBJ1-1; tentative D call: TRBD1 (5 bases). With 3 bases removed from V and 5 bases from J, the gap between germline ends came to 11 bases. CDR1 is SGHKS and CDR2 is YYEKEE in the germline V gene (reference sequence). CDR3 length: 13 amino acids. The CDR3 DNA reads TGTGCCAGCAGCTCAACGAAGGGGACTGAAGCTTTCTTT. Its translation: CASSSTKGTEAFF.

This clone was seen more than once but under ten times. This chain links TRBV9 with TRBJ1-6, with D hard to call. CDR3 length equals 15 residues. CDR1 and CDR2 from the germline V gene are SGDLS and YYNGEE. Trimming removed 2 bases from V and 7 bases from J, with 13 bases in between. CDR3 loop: CASSVFWQLNSPLHF. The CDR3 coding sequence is TGTGCCAGCAGCGTTTTCTGGCAGCTAAATTCACCCCTCCACTTT. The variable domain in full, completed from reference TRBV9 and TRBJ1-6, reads DSGVTQTPKHLITATGQRVTLRCSPRSGDLSVYWYQQSLDQGLQFLIQYYNGEERAKGNILERFSAQQFPDLHSELNLSSLELGDSALYFCASSVFWQLNSPLHFGNGTRLTVT.

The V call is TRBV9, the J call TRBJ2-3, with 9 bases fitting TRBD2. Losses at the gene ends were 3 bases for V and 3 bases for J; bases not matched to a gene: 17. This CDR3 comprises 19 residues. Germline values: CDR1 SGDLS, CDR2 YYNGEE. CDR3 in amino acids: CASSASSVGGGAWTDTQYF. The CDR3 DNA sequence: TGTGCCAGCAGCGCGTCGTCGGTTGGCGGGGGGGCCTGGACAGATACGCAGTATTTT.

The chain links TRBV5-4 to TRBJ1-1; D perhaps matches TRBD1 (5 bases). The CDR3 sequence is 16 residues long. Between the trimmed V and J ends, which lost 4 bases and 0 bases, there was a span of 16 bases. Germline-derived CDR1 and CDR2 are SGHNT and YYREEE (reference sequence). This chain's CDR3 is CASSVPRAGVNTEAFF. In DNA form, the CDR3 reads TGTGCCAGCAGCGTGCCCAGGGCAGGAGTGAACACTGAAGCTTTCTTT.

The CDR3 loop is CASSTGGGDFYEQYF. CDR3 bases: TGTGCCAGCAGCACGGGAGGCGGAGATTTCTACGAGCAGTACTTC. The chain is built from TRBV11-1 and TRBJ2-7; TRBD2 matches at 7 bases. The germline V gene encodes CDR1 SGHAT and CDR2 FQDESV (reference sequence). The ends lost 5 bases at V and 3 bases at J; junction bases unmatched: 10. This CDR3 spans 15 amino acids.

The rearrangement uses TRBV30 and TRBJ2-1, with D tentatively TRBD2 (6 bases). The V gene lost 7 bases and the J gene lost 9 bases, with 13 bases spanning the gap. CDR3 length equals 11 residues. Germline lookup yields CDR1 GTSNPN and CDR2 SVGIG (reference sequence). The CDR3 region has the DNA TGTGCCTCCGGGATGGGGGGTGAGCAGTTCTTC. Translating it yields CASGMGGEQFF.

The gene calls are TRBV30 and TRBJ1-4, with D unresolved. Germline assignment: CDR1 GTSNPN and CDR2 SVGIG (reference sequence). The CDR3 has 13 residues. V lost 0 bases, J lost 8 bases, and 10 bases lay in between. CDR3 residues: CAWSVERNEKLFF. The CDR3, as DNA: TGTGCCTGGAGTGTGGAAAGGAACGAAAAACTGTTTTTT. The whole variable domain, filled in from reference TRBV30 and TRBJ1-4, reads SQTIHQWPATLVQPVGSPLSLECTVEGTSNPNLYWYRQAAGRGLQLLFYSVGIGQISSEVPQNLSASRPQDRQFILSSKKLLLSDSGFYLCAWSVERNEKLFFGSGTQLSVL.